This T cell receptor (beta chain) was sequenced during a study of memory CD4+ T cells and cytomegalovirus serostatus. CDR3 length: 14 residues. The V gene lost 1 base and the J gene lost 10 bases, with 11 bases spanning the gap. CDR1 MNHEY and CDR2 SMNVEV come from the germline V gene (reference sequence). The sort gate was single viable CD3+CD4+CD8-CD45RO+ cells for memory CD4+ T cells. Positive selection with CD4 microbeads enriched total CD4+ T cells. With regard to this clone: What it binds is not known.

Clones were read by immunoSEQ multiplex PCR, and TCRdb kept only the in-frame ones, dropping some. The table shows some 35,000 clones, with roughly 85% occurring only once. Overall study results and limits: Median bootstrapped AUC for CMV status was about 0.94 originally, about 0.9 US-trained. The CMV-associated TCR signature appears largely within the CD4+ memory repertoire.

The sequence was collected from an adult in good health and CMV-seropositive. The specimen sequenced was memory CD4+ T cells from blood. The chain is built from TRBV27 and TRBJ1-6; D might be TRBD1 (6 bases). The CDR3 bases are TGTGCCAGCAGTTTATACAGGGTAGACTCACCCCTCCACTTT. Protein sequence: CASSLYRVDSPLHF.